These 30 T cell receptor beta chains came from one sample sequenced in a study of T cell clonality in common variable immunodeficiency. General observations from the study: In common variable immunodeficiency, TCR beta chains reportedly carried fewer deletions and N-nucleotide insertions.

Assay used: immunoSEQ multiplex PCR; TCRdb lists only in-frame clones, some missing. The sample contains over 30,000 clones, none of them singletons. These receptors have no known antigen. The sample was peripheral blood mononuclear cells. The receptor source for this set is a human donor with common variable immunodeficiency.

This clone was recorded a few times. The chain's CDR3 is CASSLAVRANYGYTF. The CDR3 DNA, read in part, is TGTGCCAGCAGCTTAGCGGTCAGGGCAAACTATGGC. This sequence joins TRBV7-8 and TRBJ1-2, with D perhaps TRBD1 (5 bases). The read ends 3 residues shy of where the CDR3 ends; the end is completed using the germline J gene. The CDR3 totals 15 residues. Germline-derived CDR1 and CDR2 are SGHVS and FQNEAQ. Trimming removed 0 bases at V and 2 bases at J, with 10 bases between. Variable domain in full (rest from reference TRBV7-8 and TRBJ1-2): GAGVSQSPRYKVAKRGQDVALRCDPISGHVSLFWYQQALGQGPEFLTYFQNEAQLDKSGLPSDRFFAERPEGSVSTLKIQRTQQEDSAVYLCASSLAVRANYGYTFGSGTRLTVV.

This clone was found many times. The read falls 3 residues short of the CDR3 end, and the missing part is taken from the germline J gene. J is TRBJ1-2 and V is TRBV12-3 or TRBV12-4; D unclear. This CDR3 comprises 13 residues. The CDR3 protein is CASSLAGAYEYTF. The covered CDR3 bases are TGTGCCAGCAGCCTGGCGGGAGCCTACGAG.

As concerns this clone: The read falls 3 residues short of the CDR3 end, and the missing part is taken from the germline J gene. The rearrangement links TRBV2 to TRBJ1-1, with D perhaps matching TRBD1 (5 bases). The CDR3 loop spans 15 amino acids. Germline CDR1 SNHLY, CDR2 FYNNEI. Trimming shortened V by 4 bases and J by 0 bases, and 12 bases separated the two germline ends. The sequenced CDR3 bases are TGTGCCAGCAGTGGCCAGGGCCGGGTGAACACTGAA. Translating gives CASSGQGRVNTE. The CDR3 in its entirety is CASSGQGRVNTEAFF.

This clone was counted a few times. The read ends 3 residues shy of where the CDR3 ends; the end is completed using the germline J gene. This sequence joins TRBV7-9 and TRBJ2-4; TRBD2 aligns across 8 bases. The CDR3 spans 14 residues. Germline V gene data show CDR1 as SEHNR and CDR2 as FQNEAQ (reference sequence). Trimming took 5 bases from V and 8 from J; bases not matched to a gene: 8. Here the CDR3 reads CASSTETSAYIQYF. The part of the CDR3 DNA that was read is TGTGCCAGCAGCACAGAGACTAGCGCCTACATT.

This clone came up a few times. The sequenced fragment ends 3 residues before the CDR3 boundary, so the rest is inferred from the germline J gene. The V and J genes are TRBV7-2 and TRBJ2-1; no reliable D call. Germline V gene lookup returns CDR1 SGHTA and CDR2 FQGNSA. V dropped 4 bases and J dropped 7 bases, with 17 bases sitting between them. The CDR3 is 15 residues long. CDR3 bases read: TGTGCCAGCAGCTCACCTACTATCCCCGGGAATGAG. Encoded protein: CASSSPTIPGNE. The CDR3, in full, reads CASSSPTIPGNEQFF.

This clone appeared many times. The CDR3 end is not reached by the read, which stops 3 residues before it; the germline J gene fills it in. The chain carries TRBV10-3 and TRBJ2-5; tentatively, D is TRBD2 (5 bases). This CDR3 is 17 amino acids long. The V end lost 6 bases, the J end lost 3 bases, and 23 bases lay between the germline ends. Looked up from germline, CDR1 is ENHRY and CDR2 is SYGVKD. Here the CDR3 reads CAISGDGKGLTEETQYF. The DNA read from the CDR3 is TGTGCCATCAGCGGAGACGGGAAAGGACTCACTGAAGAGACC.

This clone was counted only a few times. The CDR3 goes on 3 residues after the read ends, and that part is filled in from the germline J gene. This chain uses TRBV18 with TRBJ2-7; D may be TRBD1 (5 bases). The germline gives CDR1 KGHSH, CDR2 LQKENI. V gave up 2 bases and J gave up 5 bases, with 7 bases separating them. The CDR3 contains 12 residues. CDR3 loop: CASSPGADEQYF. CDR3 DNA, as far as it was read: TGTGCCAGCTCACCAGGGGCCGACGAG. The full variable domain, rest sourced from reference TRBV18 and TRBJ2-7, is NAGVMQNPRHLVRRRGQEARLRCSPMKGHSHVYWYRQLPEEGLKFMVYLQKENIIDESGMPKERFSAEFPKEGPSILRIQQVVRGDSAAYFCASSPGADEQYFGPGTRLTVT.

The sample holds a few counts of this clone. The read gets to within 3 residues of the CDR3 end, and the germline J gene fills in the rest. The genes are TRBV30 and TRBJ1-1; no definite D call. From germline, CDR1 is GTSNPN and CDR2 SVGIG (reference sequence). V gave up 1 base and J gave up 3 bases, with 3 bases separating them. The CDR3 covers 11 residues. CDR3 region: CAWSDYTEAFF. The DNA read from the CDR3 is TGTGCCTGGAGTGACTACACTGAA.

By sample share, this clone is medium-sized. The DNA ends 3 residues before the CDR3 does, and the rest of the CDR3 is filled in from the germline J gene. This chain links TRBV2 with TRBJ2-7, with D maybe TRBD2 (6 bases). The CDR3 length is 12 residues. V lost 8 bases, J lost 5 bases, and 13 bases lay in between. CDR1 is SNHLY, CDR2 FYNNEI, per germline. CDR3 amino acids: CASALRGDEQYF. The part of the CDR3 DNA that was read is TGTGCCAGCGCTCTACGCGGGGACGAG.

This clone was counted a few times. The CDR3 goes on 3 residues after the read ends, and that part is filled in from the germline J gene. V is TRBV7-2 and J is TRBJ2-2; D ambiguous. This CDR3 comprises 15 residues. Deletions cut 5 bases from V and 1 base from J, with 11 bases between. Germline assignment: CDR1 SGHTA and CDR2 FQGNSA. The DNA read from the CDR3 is TGTGCCAGCAGCCCCCAGCAGGTGAACACCGGGGAG. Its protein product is CASSPQQVNTGE. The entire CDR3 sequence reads CASSPQQVNTGELFF.

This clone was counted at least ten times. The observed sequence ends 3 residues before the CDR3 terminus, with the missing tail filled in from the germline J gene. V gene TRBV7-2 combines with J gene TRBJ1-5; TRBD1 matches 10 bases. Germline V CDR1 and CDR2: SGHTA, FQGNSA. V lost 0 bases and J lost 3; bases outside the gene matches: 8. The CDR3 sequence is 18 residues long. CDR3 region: CASSLALTGGAINQPQHF. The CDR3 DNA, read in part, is TGTGCCAGCAGCTTAGCGCTGACAGGGGGCGCGATCAATCAGCCC.

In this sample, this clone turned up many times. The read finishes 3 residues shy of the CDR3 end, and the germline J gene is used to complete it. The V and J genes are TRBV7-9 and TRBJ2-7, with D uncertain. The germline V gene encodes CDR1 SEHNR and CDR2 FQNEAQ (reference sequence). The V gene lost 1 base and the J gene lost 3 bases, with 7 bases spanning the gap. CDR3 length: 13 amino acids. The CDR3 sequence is CASSLGTVYEQYF. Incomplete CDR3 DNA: TGTGCCAGCAGCTTAGGCACAGTCTACGAG.

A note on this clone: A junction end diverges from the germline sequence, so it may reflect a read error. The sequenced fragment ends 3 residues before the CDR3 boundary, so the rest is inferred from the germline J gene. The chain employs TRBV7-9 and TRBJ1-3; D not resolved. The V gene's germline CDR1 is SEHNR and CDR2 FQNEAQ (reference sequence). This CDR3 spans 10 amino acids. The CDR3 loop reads CSSRRDTIYF. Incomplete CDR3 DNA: TGTTCCAGCAGAAGGGACACC.

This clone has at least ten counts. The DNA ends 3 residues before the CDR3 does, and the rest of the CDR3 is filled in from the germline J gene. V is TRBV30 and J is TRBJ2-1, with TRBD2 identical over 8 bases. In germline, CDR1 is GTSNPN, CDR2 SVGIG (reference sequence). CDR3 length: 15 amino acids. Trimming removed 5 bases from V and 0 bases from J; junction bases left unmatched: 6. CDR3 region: CAWYSGTNSYNEQFF. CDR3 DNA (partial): TGTGCCTGGTATAGCGGGACGAACTCCTACAATGAG.

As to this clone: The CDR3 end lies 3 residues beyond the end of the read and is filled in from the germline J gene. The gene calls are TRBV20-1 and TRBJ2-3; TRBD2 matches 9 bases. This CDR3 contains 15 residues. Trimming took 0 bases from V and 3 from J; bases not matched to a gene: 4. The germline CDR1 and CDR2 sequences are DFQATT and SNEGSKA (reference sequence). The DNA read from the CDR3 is TGCAGTGCTAGAGATCGGCGGGAGGGTACAGATACG. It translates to CSARDRREGTDT. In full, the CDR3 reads CSARDRREGTDTQYF.

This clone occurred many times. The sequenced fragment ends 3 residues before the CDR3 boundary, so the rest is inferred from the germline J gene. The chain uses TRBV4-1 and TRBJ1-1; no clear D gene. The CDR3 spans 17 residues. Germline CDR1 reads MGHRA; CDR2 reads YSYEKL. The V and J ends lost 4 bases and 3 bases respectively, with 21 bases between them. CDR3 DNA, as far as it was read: TGCGCCAGCAGCCGGAATTTTTACGGGGAACGGGACACTGAA. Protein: CASSRNFYGERDTE. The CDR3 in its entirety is CASSRNFYGERDTEAFF.

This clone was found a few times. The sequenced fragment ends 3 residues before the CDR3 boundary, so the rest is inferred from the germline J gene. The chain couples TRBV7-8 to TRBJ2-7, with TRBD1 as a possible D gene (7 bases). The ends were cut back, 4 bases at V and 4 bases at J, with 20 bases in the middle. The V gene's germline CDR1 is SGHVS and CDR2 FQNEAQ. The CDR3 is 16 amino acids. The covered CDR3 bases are TGTGCCAGCAGCTCCTCAGGGGGGAGTAATCCTTACGAG. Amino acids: CASSSSGGSNPYE. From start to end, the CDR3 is CASSSSGGSNPYEQYF.

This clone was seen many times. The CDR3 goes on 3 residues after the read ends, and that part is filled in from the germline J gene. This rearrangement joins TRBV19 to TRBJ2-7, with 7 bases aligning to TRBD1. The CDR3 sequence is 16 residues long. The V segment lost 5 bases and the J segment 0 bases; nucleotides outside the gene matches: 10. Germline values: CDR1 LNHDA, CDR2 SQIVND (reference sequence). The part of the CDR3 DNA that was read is TGTGCCAGTAGTCAGGGGTTAGGGGGCAACTCCTACGAG. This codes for CASSQGLGGNSYE. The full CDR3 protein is CASSQGLGGNSYEQYF.

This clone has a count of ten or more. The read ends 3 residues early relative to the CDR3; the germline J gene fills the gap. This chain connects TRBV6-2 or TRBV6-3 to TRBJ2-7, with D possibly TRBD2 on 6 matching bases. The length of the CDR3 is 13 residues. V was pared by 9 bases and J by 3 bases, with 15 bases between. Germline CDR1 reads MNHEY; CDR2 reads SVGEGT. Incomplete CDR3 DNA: TGTGCCAGTTTACGGGACTTGTTCTACGAG. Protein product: CASLRDLFYE. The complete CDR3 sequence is CASLRDLFYEQYF.

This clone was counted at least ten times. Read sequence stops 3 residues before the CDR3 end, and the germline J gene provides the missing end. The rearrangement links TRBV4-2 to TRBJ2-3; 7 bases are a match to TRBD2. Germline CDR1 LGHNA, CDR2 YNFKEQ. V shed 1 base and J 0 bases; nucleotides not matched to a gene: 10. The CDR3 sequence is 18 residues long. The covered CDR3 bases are TGTGCCAGCAGCCAAGGGCTAGCGGATCCTTTTAGCACAGATACG. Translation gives CASSQGLADPFSTDT. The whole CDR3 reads CASSQGLADPFSTDTQYF.

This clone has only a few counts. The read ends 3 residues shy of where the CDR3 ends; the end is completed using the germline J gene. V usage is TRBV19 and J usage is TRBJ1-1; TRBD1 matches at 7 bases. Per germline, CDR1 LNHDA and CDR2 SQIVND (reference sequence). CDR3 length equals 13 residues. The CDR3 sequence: CASSMDGTEKAFF. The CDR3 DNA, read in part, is TGTGCCAGTAGTATGGATGGGACAGAGAAG.

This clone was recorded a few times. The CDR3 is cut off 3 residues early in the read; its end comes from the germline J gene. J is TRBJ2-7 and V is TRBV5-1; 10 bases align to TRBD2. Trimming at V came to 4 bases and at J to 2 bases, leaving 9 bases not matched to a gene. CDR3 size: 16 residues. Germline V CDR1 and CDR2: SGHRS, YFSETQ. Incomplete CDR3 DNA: TGCGCCAGCAGCCCCGGCGGGACTAGCGTCACCTACGAG. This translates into CASSPGGTSVTYE. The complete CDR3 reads CASSPGGTSVTYEQYF.

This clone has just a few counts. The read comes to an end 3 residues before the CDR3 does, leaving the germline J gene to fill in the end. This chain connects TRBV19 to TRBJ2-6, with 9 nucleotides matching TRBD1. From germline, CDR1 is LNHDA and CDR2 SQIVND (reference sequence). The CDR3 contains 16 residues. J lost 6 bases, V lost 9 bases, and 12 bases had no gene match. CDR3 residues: CARGDRVLVKANVLTF. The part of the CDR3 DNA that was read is TGTGCCAGGGGGGACAGGGTCCTTGTAAAGGCCAACGTC.

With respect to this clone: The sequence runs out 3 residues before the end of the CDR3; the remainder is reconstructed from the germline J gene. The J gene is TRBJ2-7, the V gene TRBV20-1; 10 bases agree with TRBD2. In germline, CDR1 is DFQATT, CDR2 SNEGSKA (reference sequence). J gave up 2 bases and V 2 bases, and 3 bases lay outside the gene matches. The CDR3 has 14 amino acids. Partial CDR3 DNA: TGCAGTGCTAGAAGCGGGAGGGCCCCCTACGAG. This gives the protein CSARSGRAPYE. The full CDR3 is CSARSGRAPYEQYF.

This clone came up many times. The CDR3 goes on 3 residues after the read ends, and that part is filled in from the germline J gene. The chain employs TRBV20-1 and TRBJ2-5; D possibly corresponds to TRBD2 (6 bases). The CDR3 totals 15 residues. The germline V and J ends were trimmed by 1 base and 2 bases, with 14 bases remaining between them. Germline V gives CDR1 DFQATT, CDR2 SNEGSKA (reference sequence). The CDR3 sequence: CSARGGSGHQETQYF. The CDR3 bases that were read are TGCAGTGCTAGAGGGGGTAGCGGACATCAAGAGACC.

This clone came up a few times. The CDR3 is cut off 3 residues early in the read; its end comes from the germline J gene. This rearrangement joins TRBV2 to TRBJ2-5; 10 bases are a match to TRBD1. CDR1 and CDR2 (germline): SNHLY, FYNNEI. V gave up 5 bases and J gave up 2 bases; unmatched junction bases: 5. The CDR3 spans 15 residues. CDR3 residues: CASSKGQGFQETQYF. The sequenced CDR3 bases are TGTGCCAGCAGTAAGGGACAGGGGTTTCAAGAGACC.

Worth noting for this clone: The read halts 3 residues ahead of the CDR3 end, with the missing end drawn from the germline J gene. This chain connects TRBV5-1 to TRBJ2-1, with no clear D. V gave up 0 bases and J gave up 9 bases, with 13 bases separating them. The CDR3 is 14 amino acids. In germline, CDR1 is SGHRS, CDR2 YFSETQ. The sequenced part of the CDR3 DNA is TGCGCCAGCAGCTTGGATCCCCCGGTTACTGAG. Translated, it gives CASSLDPPVTE. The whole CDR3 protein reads CASSLDPPVTEQFF.

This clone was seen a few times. The CDR3 bases that were read are TGTGCCAGCAGTGAGCCCGGGACAGGGAACACCGGGGAG. Translated, it gives CASSEPGTGNTGE. In full, the CDR3 reads CASSEPGTGNTGELFF. V and J are TRBV6-1 and TRBJ2-2, with TRBD1 matching over 8 bases. The missing CDR3 end, 3 residues past where the read stops, is filled in from the germline J gene. J gave up 1 base and V 3 bases, and 4 bases lay outside the gene matches. CDR1 is MNHNS and CDR2 is SASEGT in the germline V gene. The CDR3 is 16 amino acids.

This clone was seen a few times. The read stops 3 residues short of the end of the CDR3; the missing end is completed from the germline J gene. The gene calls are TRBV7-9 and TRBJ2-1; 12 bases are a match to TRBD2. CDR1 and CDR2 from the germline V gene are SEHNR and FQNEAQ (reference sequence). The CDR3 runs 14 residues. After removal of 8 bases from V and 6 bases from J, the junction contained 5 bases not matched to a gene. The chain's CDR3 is CASRLAGEINEQFF. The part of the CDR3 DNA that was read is TGTGCCAGCCGACTAGCGGGAGAGATCAATGAG.

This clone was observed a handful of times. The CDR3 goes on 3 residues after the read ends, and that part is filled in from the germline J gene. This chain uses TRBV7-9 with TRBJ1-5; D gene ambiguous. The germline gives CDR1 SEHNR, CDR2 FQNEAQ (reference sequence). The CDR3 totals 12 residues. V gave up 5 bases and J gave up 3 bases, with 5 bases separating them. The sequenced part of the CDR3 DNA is TGTGCCAGCAGCCTTTTCAATCAGCCC. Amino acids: CASSLFNQP. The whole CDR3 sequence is CASSLFNQPQHF.